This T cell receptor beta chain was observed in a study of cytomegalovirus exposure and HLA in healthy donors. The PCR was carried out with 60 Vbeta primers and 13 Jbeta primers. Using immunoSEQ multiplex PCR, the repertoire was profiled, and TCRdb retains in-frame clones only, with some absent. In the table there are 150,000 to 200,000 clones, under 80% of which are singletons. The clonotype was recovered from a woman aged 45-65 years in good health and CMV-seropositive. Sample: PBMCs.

The CDR3 bases are TGTGCCAGCAGCGTTGGGTCCGGGGGGGCTCACTACAATGAGCAGTTCTTC. Its protein is CASSVGSGGAHYNEQFF. The chain employs TRBV9 and TRBJ2-1; TRBD2 agrees at 8 bases. This CDR3 spans 17 amino acids. Germline values: CDR1 SGDLS, CDR2 YYNGEE. The V gene end was trimmed by 2 bases and the J gene end by 3 bases; junction bases not matched to a gene: 10.